This is a list of T cell receptor beta chains from one sample in a study of shared clonotypes between healthy human individuals. Libraries were prepared by immunoSEQ multiplex PCR; TCRdb keeps only in-frame clonotypes and omits some of them. The sample lists 2 million to 3 million clones; under 95% were seen once. Sequencing was performed on naive CD4+ T cells from PBMCs. The receptors stem from a man younger than 30 in good health. Some clones in this sample may be carry-over from other donors' samples. Both conserved end residues are trimmed from each CDR3.

TRBV2	TRBJ2-5	AREVAGVETQY
TRBV11-2	TRBJ2-5	ASSPGPGETQY
TRBV7-3	TRBJ2-3	ASSQDRGTDTQY
TRBV2	TRBJ2-5	ASNVDRGRETQY
TRBV7-3	TRBJ2-3	ASSSPAQGSTDTQC
TRBV27	TRBJ2-7	ASSSGGAGEHEQY
TRBV25-1	TRBJ2-5	ASSEVKPGFKETQY
TRBV5-1	TRBJ2-1	ASSEGTDPGPYNEQF
TRBV29-1	TRBJ2-5	SADAGVQETQY
TRBV6-1	TRBJ2-5	ASTPAGKETQY
TRBV5-1	TRBJ1-1	ASSPRQRGLGTEAF
TRBV9	TRBJ2-1	ASSVLAGGYNEQF
TRBV9	TRBJ2-7	ASSVGSSGSRYEQY
TRBV27	TRBJ2-1	ASTLPGRPDEQF
TRBV13	TRBJ2-1	ASSDPSGRAAYNEQF
TRBV19	TRBJ1-1	ASSIVGGLSTEAF
TRBV6-5	TRBJ1-5	AISEPYQPQH
TRBV5-1	TRBJ2-1	ASSLVGSVYEQF
TRBV5-4	TRBJ1-1	ASSSGGHTEAF
TRBV18	TRBJ2-1	ASSPPAGARGNEQF
TRBV28	TRBJ2-5	ASSGTSFETQY
TRBV19	TRBJ2-7	ASSTGYEQY
TRBV5-5	TRBJ2-7	ASSLLAGSTYEQY
TRBV4-1	TRBJ1-5	ASSQGRQGKLNQPQH
TRBV6-4	TRBJ2-3	ASSARGASPTNTQY
TRBV6-6	TRBJ1-2	ASSYGRLDGYT
TRBV6-5	TRBJ1-2	ASTPGGRGLGGYT
TRBV5-1	TRBJ2-6	ASSLAAGGEVGANVLT
TRBV27	TRBJ1-1	ASSPGDRAGPEAF
TRBV28	TRBJ1-2	ASSSRGGGYGYT
TRBV5-1	TRBJ2-7	ASGAGAYEQY
TRBV5-4	TRBJ2-7	ASSLGTSIEQY
TRBV27	TRBJ2-2	ASSPRRAGELF
TRBV7-2	TRBJ1-5	ASSLGRAGTNQPQH
TRBV19	TRBJ1-5	ASTYSNQPQH